The rows below give T cell receptor beta chains drawn from one sample of a study of T-cell memory formation after mild COVID-19. A single record per CDR3 protein comes from TCRdb applying MiXCR to the 5' RACE reads. The sample consists of over 120,000 distinct CDR3 sequences, 15% to 20% of them appearing once. Sequenced sample: PBMCs or a T cell subset sorted from them (not recorded which). These receptors came from an adult woman who had mild COVID-19 (a few samples of this study predate the infection). Cell type and time point are not known. Both conserved end residues are trimmed from each CDR3.

>TRBJ1-2|TRBV20-1
STGQGAPYGYT
>TRBJ2-2|TRBV24-1
ATRGLVAGELF
>TRBJ2-1|TRBV7-3
ASSLAGGDSYNEQF
>TRBJ2-6|TRBV6-2/TRBV6-3
ASRPRDSRSGANVLT
>TRBJ1-3|TRBV29-1
SVEGSGNTIY
>TRBJ2-7|TRBV2
ASSGDQQGMQY
>TRBJ2-1|TRBV29-1
SGSISGGASYNEQF
>TRBJ2-2|TRBV5-1
ASSLDPRSAGELF
>TRBJ2-5|TRBV7-9
ASSLRGRGDRGLQETQY
>TRBJ2-7|TRBV6-2/TRBV6-3
ASSYRTSGTLSYEQY
>TRBJ1-1|TRBV12-3/TRBV12-4
ASSLSYGPGLRSTEAF
>TRBJ2-1|TRBV6-5
ASSSKLLLAGGAGEQF
>TRBJ2-1|TRBV20-1
SAESLGSWEQF
>TRBJ1-1|TRBV7-2
ASSSWGNTEAF
>TRBJ2-5|TRBV7-2
ASSLGGTSSQETQY
>TRBJ2-5|TRBV6-6
ASSYRGARETQY
>TRBJ2-5|TRBV7-2
ASSLGGARETQY
>TRBJ2-5|TRBV7-9
ASSASIGLGGQY
>TRBJ2-7|TRBV7-2
ASSLRSRTAFYEQY
>TRBJ2-3|TRBV27
ASRYRGRPDTQY
>TRBJ1-1|TRBV5-1
ASRDRGIVNTEAF
>TRBJ2-4|TRBV5-5
ASSRGLLAKNIQY
>TRBJ1-3|TRBV3-1
ASSRTSSVAGNTIY
>TRBJ1-2|TRBV19
ASSISARAFFHYGYT
>TRBJ2-7|TRBV27
ASRGVPYEQY
>TRBJ2-3|TRBV29-1
SVGGGRDTQY
>TRBJ1-2|TRBV3-1
ASSRGQGAYGYT
>TRBJ2-5|TRBV7-2
ASRTGVTRETQY
>TRBJ2-1|TRBV25-1
ASSDSSGSAYNEQF
>TRBJ2-1|TRBV20-1
SARVQLAGGSGEQF
>TRBJ1-1|TRBV7-9
ASSLGGQGRGEAF
>TRBJ2-7|TRBV6-5
ASSYSPGSSYEQY
>TRBJ2-5|TRBV5-4
ASGKTGEETQY
>TRBJ2-5|TRBV29-1
SVVRGPQETQY
>TRBJ2-7|TRBV25-1
ASSDVTSGGREQY
>TRBJ1-1|TRBV3-1
ASSVAGTGGTLSTEAF
>TRBJ2-7|TRBV20-1
SASDRDYSYEQY
>TRBJ2-1|TRBV11-2
ASSLDPGTSNEQF
>TRBJ2-1|TRBV4-3
ASSQAAGPYNEQF
>TRBJ2-1|TRBV7-8
ASSLNQEQF
>TRBJ2-5|TRBV20-1
SASLAGLETQY
>TRBJ1-1|TRBV5-1
ASSLVAGRANPNTEAF
>TRBJ2-2|TRBV20-1
SALRSTSTGELF
>TRBJ2-1|TRBV27
ASSYGGAPGGNEQF
>TRBJ2-7|TRBV9
ASSAGLVYYEQY
>TRBJ1-1|TRBV27
ASSYATGTTEAF